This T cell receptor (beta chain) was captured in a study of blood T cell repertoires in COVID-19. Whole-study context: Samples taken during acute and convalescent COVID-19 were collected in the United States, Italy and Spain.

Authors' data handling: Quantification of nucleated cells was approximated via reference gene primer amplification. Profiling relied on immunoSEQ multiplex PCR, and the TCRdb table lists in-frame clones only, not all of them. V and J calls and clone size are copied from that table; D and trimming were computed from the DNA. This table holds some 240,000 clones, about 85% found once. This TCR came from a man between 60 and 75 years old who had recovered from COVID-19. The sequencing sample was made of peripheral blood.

Here the CDR3 reads CAISAIQGLRGGEQFF. The CDR3 DNA follows: TGTGCCATCAGTGCTATCCAGGGGTTGCGAGGAGGTGAGCAGTTCTTC. This chain connects TRBV10-3 to TRBJ2-1; TRBD1 is a possible D gene (6 bases). Germline-derived CDR1 and CDR2 are ENHRY and SYGVKD. Between the trimmed V and J ends, which lost 4 bases and 9 bases, there was a span of 22 bases. CDR3 length: 16 amino acids.